These T cell receptor beta chains were read from a single sample in a study of T cell responses to AZD1222 COVID-19 vaccine. Method: immunoSEQ multiplex PCR; TCRdb's copy keeps in-frame clones and lacks some. Of 140,000 to 150,000 clones in the sample, about 93% are singletons; the top ten hold just over 5%. Sequencing used peripheral blood, obtained on day 0 of AZD1222 vaccination. The source of these receptors is an adult in good health. CDR3s include the opening cysteine and the closing phenylalanine or tryptophan. D genes are given only for firm matches. Size is stated for part of the rows, as once, few or many counts, or as a class when the clone is expanded.

D | size | J | V | DNA | CDR3
- | once | TRBJ2-5 | TRBV7-7 | TGTGCTAGCAGCTTGACCGGGCAGCTACTACAAGAGACCCAGTACTTC | CASSLTGQLLQETQYF
- | - | TRBJ1-6 | TRBV28 | TGTGCCAGCAGTTTACGGACGGTAAATTCACCCCTCCACTTT | CASSLRTVNSPLHF
TRBD2 | - | TRBJ2-3 | TRBV5-1 | TGCGCCAGCAGCGGGTTGGGGGCTAGCGGGAGTGCTACAGATACGCAGTATTTT | CASSGLGASGSATDTQYF
- | few | TRBJ2-2 | TRBV5-1 | TGCGCCAGCAGCTTTGGGAGTGCTGACGGGGAGCTGTTTTTT | CASSFGSADGELFF
- | - | TRBJ1-2 | TRBV4-1 | TGCGCCAGCAGCCCGGGGGTGGGGACCGGCTATGGCTACACCTTC | CASSPGVGTGYGYTF
- | - | TRBJ2-1 | TRBV5-4 | TGTGCCAGCAGCTTAAAGACCTCCTACAATGAGCAGTTCTTC | CASSLKTSYNEQFF
- | - | TRBJ1-2 | TRBV18 | TGTGCCAGCTCACCAGAGCAAGGCTATGGCTACACCTTC | CASSPEQGYGYTF
- | - | TRBJ1-1 | TRBV5-1 | TGCGCCAGCAGCTTGGGCCTTGACCCTCAAGTTCCTGAAGCTTTCTTT | CASSLGLDPQVPEAFF
TRBD2 | - | TRBJ2-7 | TRBV10-2 | TGCGCCAGCATTGGGACTAGCGGGAGCAACGAGCAGTACTTC | CASIGTSGSNEQYF
TRBD1 | once | TRBJ1-1 | TRBV18 | TGTGCCAGCTCGCCTTCGACAGGGCGAAACACTGAAGCTTTCTTT | CASSPSTGRNTEAFF
TRBD2 | once | TRBJ2-1 | TRBV7-7 | TGTGCCAGCAGCTTAGGACTAGCGGGAGTTAATGAGCAGTTCTTC | CASSLGLAGVNEQFF
- | - | TRBJ1-2 | TRBV29-1 | TGCAGCGTTGTTCTTTTACGTGCCAGGGATGGCTACACCTTC | CSVVLLRARDGYTF
TRBD1 | - | TRBJ1-2 | TRBV6-5 | TGTGCCAGCAGGTCCACCGGGACAGGGTATGGCTACACCTTC | CASRSTGTGYGYTF
- | - | TRBJ2-3 | TRBV24-1 | TGTGCCACCAGTGGCCAAACAGATACGCAGTATTTT | CATSGQTDTQYF